This TCR beta chain emerged from a study of blood T cell repertoires in COVID-19. Whole-study context: Nucleic acid was either cDNA or gDNA, and it came from T cells, B-cell-depleted T cells, or PBMCs.

Profiled with immunoSEQ multiplex PCR; TCRdb holds only in-frame clones, not every one. The sample includes around 170,000 clones, roughly 87% seen only once; the top ten take around 6.1%. CDR1 is MGHRA, CDR2 YSYEKL, per germline. The CDR3 runs 17 residues. J was trimmed by 0 bases and V by 8 bases; bases with no gene match: 8. The receptor comes from a woman aged 40 to 55 with acute or convalescent COVID-19. The chain links TRBV4-1 to TRBJ2-6, with 9 positions matching TRBD1. The sample taken for sequencing was peripheral blood. CDR3 amino acids: CASQRDRVNSGANVLTF. CDR3 DNA sequence: TGCGCCAGCCAAAGGGACAGGGTGAACTCTGGGGCCAACGTCCTGACTTTC.